This note documents a single TCR beta chain sequence. This table comes from immunoSEQ multiplex PCR, and its TCRdb copy is limited to in-frame clones, with some not included. The sample has some 30,000 clones, roughly 91% seen once. These data come from a study of control samples from healthy donors and cancer patients. Between the trimmed V and J ends, which lost 5 bases and 4 bases, there was a span of 9 bases. This CDR3 spans 13 amino acids. CDR1 and CDR2 from the germline V gene are SGHTA and FQGNSA. This chain uses TRBV7-2 with TRBJ1-5, with D unclear. Sequenced sample: PBMCs. This receptor was identified in a man aged 50-59 years with lung cancer. The CDR3 is CASSPQSNQPQHF. Written as DNA, the CDR3 is TGTGCCAGCAGCCCCCAGTCTAATCAGCCCCAGCATTTT.